These 26 T cell receptor beta chains came from one sample sequenced in a study of T cells after yellow fever vaccination. TCRdb fed the 5' RACE reads into MiXCR, producing one record per CDR3 protein. Among about 170,000 distinct CDR3 sequences, approximately 10% were seen once, and the ten largest hold around 34%. Sequencing was performed on CD8+ T cells sorted from PBMCs, taken 15 days after the yellow fever booster vaccination. Receptors were obtained from a man aged 18 to 29 who received the YFV17D yellow fever vaccine.

This clonotype has more than one count but fewer than ten. The chain couples TRBV7-2 to TRBJ2-1; 9 nucleotides line up with TRBD2. V dropped 8 bases and J dropped 6; count of bases not matched to a gene: 14. The CDR3 is 16 amino acids. CDR1 and CDR2 from the germline V gene are SGHTA and FQGNSA. CDR3 sequence: CASPAPQGRGGNEQFF. Written as DNA, the CDR3 is TGTGCCAGCCCAGCCCCCCAGGGGCGGGGGGGCAATGAGCAGTTCTTC.

The chain has TRBV27 and TRBJ1-1, with D unclear. Germline V gene data show CDR1 as MNHEY and CDR2 as SMNVEV (reference sequence). Trimming took off 4 bases at V and 3 bases at J, with 12 bases between the two ends. The CDR3 length is 14 residues. The CDR3 nucleotides read TGTGCCAGCAGTTCGGACCTTTGGGACACTGAAGCTTTCTTT. Encoded protein: CASSSDLWDTEAFF.

This clonotype was counted only a few times. J is TRBJ2-7 and V is TRBV5-5; 7 bases line up with TRBD2. Germline CDR1 is SGHKS and CDR2 is YYEKEE (reference sequence). V lost 0 bases to trimming and J lost 0 bases; unmatched junction nucleotides: 3. The CDR3 sequence is 15 residues long. CDR3: CASSLAGGSSYEQYF. CDR3 nucleotide sequence: TGTGCCAGCAGCTTGGCGGGGGGTAGCTCCTACGAGCAGTACTTC.

The J gene is TRBJ2-7, the V gene TRBV7-9; D possibly corresponds to TRBD2 (5 bases). V was shortened by 5 bases and J by 2 bases, with 13 bases between the two germline ends. The CDR3 has 14 amino acids. Germline-derived CDR1 and CDR2 are SEHNR and FQNEAQ (reference sequence). CDR3 bases: TGTGCCAGCAGCGGGAACGGACTCGCCTACGAGCAGTACTTC. Translated: CASSGNGLAYEQYF.

The chain links TRBV20-1 to TRBJ2-1; no clear D. The CDR3 spans 13 residues. Germline V gene lookup returns CDR1 DFQATT and CDR2 SNEGSKA (reference sequence). With 0 bases removed from V and 5 bases from J, the gap between germline ends came to 8 bases. CDR3 DNA sequence: TGCAGTGCTAGAGATCGGCAGGACAATGAGCAGTTCTTC. Encoded protein: CSARDRQDNEQFF.

In this sample, this clonotype turned up a few times. The chain combines TRBV7-9 with TRBJ2-5; 10 nucleotides match TRBD2. This CDR3 has 17 residues. Trimming removed 4 bases from V and 2 bases from J; junction bases left unmatched: 10. CDR1 SEHNR and CDR2 FQNEAQ come from the germline V gene (reference sequence). The CDR3 protein is CASSSRRGTSEQETQYF. As DNA, the CDR3 is TGTGCCAGCAGCTCCCGTCGCGGGACTAGCGAACAAGAGACCCAGTACTTC. Complete variable domain (other parts from reference TRBV7-9 and TRBJ2-5): DTGVSQNPRHKITKRGQNVTFRCDPISEHNRLYWYRQTLGQGPEFLTYFQNEAQLEKSRLLSDRFSAERPKGSFSTLEIQRTEQGDSAMYLCASSSRRGTSEQETQYFGPGTRLLVL.

The sample holds a few counts of this clonotype. The genes are TRBV20-1 and TRBJ1-5, with D possibly being TRBD1 (5 bases). The CDR3 extends over 14 amino acids. Trimming removed 4 bases from V and 3 bases from J, with 13 bases in between. Germline V CDR1 and CDR2: DFQATT, SNEGSKA (reference sequence). The CDR3: CSAKEQAHNQPQHF. The CDR3 DNA is TGCAGTGCTAAAGAACAGGCCCACAATCAGCCCCAGCATTTT.

At least ten counts were recorded for this clonotype. V gene TRBV4-3 combines with J gene TRBJ2-2; D might be TRBD1 or TRBD2, each matching 6 bases. The CDR3 consists of 17 residues. Trimming removed 1 base at V and 4 bases at J, with 16 bases between. From germline, CDR1 is LGHNA and CDR2 YSLEER. The CDR3 reads CASSQAGADWPTGELFF. As DNA, the CDR3 is TGCGCCAGCAGCCAAGCGGGGGCGGATTGGCCCACCGGGGAGCTGTTTTTT.

V gene TRBV5-1 combines with J gene TRBJ1-2, with a tentative D call TRBD1 (6 bases). V lost 0 bases, J lost 4 bases, and 10 bases lay in between. The CDR3 sequence is 14 residues long. The V gene's germline CDR1 is SGHRS and CDR2 YFSETQ. CDR3 coding DNA: TGCGCCAGCAGCTTGGCTACAGGGAGCTATGGCTACACCTTC. Translated, it gives CASSLATGSYGYTF.

The chain employs TRBV20-1 and TRBJ2-1, with 12 bases identical to TRBD2. The CDR3 contains 16 residues. Germline V CDR1 and CDR2: DFQATT, SNEGSKA (reference sequence). V shed 4 bases, J shed 3 bases, and the junction held 7 bases outside the gene matches. Here the CDR3 DNA reads TGCAGTGCTACCGGACTAGCGGGGTCGTACTACAATGAGCAGTTCTTC. Translation: CSATGLAGSYYNEQFF.

This clonotype has a handful of counts. This chain connects TRBV19 to TRBJ1-5, with D unresolved. Germline V gives CDR1 LNHDA, CDR2 SQIVND (reference sequence). This CDR3 contains 15 residues. Deletions cut 4 bases from V and 7 bases from J, with 17 bases between. This CDR3 is CASSTRGGWQQPQHF. The CDR3 nucleotides read TGTGCCAGTAGTACCCGCGGTGGGTGGCAACAGCCCCAGCATTTT.

This sequence joins TRBV23-1 and TRBJ2-7; D is perhaps TRBD1 (6 bases). TRBV23-1 is an open reading frame, and its role is uncertain. Trimming took off 7 bases at V and 3 bases at J, with 16 bases between the two ends. The CDR3 extends over 14 amino acids. The CDR3 sequence is CASTPRTVYYEQYF. CDR3 in DNA: TGCGCCAGCACCCCAAGGACAGTCTACTACGAGCAGTACTTC.

A few counts support this clonotype. This sequence joins TRBV4-1 and TRBJ2-2, with 10 bases matching TRBD1. Germline CDR1 and CDR2: MGHRA and YSYEKL. J gave up 1 base and V 5 bases, and 7 bases lay outside the gene matches. The CDR3 length is 17 residues. The CDR3 loop is CASSLPGQGVNTGELFF. The CDR3, as DNA: TGCGCCAGCAGCTTACCAGGACAGGGGGTGAACACCGGGGAGCTGTTTTTT.

V usage is TRBV5-1 and J usage is TRBJ2-5; 8 bases fit TRBD2. CDR1 and CDR2 from the germline V gene are SGHRS and YFSETQ. This CDR3 is 16 amino acids long. V shed 0 bases and J 5 bases; nucleotides not matched to a gene: 9. The CDR3: CASSLVWSAGDETQYF. The DNA for the CDR3 is TGCGCCAGCAGCTTGGTATGGTCAGCGGGGGATGAGACCCAGTACTTC.

This clonotype turned up a few times. One end of the junction varies from germline; a read error may be responsible. The gene calls are TRBV6-1 and TRBJ1-5; D is unresolved. Germline loops: CDR1 MNHNS, CDR2 SASEGT. The CDR3 spans 17 residues. The CDR3 DNA reads as TGTGCCAGCAGTAAAGCAACATATCCGGTCGGCAATCAGCCCCAGCATTTT. It specifies CASSKATYPVGNQPQHF.

This chain links TRBV6-2 or TRBV6-3 with TRBJ2-7, with D possibly matching TRBD1 (7 bases). Trimming pared 11 bases from V and 0 bases from J, leaving 29 bases between. The CDR3 runs to 18 residues. CDR1 is MNHEY and CDR2 is SVGEGT in the germline V gene. The CDR3 DNA reads TGTGCCGGAGCGGGTGCGACAGGGAGTAACTGGAGCTCCTACGAGCAGTACGTC. It is translated as CAGAGATGSNWSSYEQYV.

The table lists this clonotype with a few counts. The V gene is TRBV4-1, the J gene TRBJ2-7; the match to TRBD1 covers 8 bases. The trim removed 1 base at V and 2 bases at J, leaving 1 base unmatched. The germline gives CDR1 MGHRA, CDR2 YSYEKL. The CDR3 extends over 14 amino acids. The CDR3 protein is CASSQGTGTYEQYV. As DNA, the CDR3 is TGCGCCAGCAGCCAAGGGACAGGGACCTACGAGCAGTACGTC.

The chain recombines TRBV6-2 or TRBV6-3 with TRBJ2-1; 10 bases are shared with TRBD1. V lost 2 bases to trimming and J lost 6 bases; unmatched junction nucleotides: 4. The CDR3 sequence is 15 residues long. CDR1 is MNHEY and CDR2 is SVGEGT in the germline V gene. DNA of the CDR3: TGTGCCAGCAGTTACGGGACAGGGGTTCTCAATGAGCAGTTCTTC. Its translation is CASSYGTGVLNEQFF.

In this sample, this clonotype turned up a few times. The rearrangement uses TRBV12-3 or TRBV12-4 and TRBJ1-2; D gene ambiguous. CDR3 size: 16 residues. The V gene lost 2 bases and the J gene lost 3 bases, with 16 bases spanning the gap. CDR3 sequence: CASSLTTNPAHYGYTF. CDR3 bases: TGTGCCAGCAGTTTAACAACTAACCCGGCCCACTATGGCTACACCTTC.

This clonotype was detected only a few times. The rearrangement uses TRBV12-3 or TRBV12-4 and TRBJ2-5; 7 nucleotides match TRBD1. V lost 7 bases to trimming and J lost 4 bases; unmatched junction nucleotides: 6. The CDR3 extends over 13 amino acids. CDR3 protein: CASTTTGLETQYF. The CDR3, as DNA: TGTGCCAGCACCACGACAGGGCTAGAGACCCAGTACTTC.

This clonotype was recorded a few times. V gene TRBV11-1 combines with J gene TRBJ2-1; 8 positions match TRBD1. The CDR3 sequence is 15 residues long. V was pared by 4 bases and J by 3 bases, with 5 bases of the junction left unmatched. The germline V gene has CDR1 SGHAT and CDR2 FQDESV (reference sequence). CDR3 sequence: CASSYRGSFYNEQFF. Written as DNA, the CDR3 is TGTGCCAGCAGCTACAGGGGGTCCTTCTACAATGAGCAGTTCTTC.

This clonotype occurred many times. The gene calls are TRBV21-1 and TRBJ1-5; the table assigns TRBD1, which was not confirmed against the DNA. TRBV21-1 is noted as a pseudogene. This CDR3 is 13 amino acids long. In nucleotides, the CDR3 is TGTGCCGATACAGGGGGTAGCAATCAGCCCCAGCATTTT. Translation: CADTGGSNQPQHF.

This sequence joins TRBV20-1 and TRBJ1-5; the D is unclear. Per germline, CDR1 DFQATT and CDR2 SNEGSKA (reference sequence). There are 12 residues in the CDR3. Trimming stripped 5 bases from V and 5 bases from J, with 10 bases between. The CDR3 nucleotides are TGCAGTGCTTCGGTGGGTCATCAGCCCCAGCATTTT. Translating it yields CSASVGHQPQHF.

The chain uses TRBV19 and TRBJ2-7; D ambiguous. Germline V gives CDR1 LNHDA, CDR2 SQIVND (reference sequence). The CDR3 contains 14 residues. Trimming removed 3 bases at V and 1 base at J, with 10 bases between. CDR3 sequence reads: CASSIDGGSYEQYF. CDR3 DNA sequence: TGTGCCAGTAGTATTGATGGCGGATCCTACGAGCAGTACTTC.

This clonotype was counted ten times or more. The chain uses TRBV4-1 and TRBJ2-3; D is unclear. Germline V gene sequence: CDR1 MGHRA, CDR2 YSYEKL. The CDR3 is made up of 15 amino acids. V lost 4 bases, J lost 0 bases, and 11 bases lay in between. This CDR3 is CASSPRAVSTDTQYF. The CDR3 DNA sequence: TGCGCCAGCAGCCCCCGGGCCGTTAGCACAGATACGCAGTATTTT.

The chain combines TRBV29-1 with TRBJ2-7; D might be TRBD2 (6 bases). V was pared by 4 bases and J by 2 bases, with 15 bases between. Germline CDR1 reads SQVTM; CDR2 reads ANQGSEA. This CDR3 is 14 amino acids long. This chain's CDR3 is CSVVGGASPYEQYF. The CDR3 DNA reads as TGCAGCGTTGTGGGGGGAGCATCGCCCTACGAGCAGTACTTC.